The following is a T cell receptor (beta chain) sequence with its context. Its antigen is not identified. This entry is derived from a study of cytomegalovirus exposure and HLA in healthy donors. General study results and limits: It was confirmed in vitro that a few of the CMV-associated chains were specific for CMV antigens.

Trimming removed 4 bases from V and 0 bases from J; junction bases left unmatched: 9. Germline CDR1 MNHEY, CDR2 SMNVEV (reference sequence). This CDR3 is built from 16 residues. Primers for the PCR totalled 60 Vbeta and 13 Jbeta. The protocol was immunoSEQ multiplex PCR, while the TCRdb copy is restricted to in-frame clones and leaves out a portion. The table lists some 130,000 clones, approximately 83% of them singletons. The source of this sequence is a man in his forties in good health and CMV-seronegative. The sequencing input was PBMCs. V gene TRBV27 combines with J gene TRBJ2-7, with TRBD2 identical over 7 bases. CDR3 residues: CASSYIAGAASYEQYF. CDR3 coding DNA: TGTGCCAGCAGTTACATAGCGGGTGCCGCCTCCTACGAGCAGTACTTC.